The clone carrying this TCR beta chain was observed a few times. The target antigen is unknown. The data belong to a study of CD8 T cells in ankylosing spondylitis. Quantitative 5'-RACE with molecular barcodes generated TCR beta libraries. TCRdb recomputed calls from the 5' RACE reads with MiXCR, one row per CDR3 protein. The sample lists 350,000 to 550,000 distinct CDR3 sequences, roughly 27% occurring once. Study outcomes and limitations: What appeared characteristic of ankylosing spondylitis blood was a TCR beta motif of fewer than ten highly homologous variants. Clones linked to the disease showed a CD8+ phenotype. They occurred at relatively low frequencies in peripheral blood. In reactive arthritis synovial fluid and blood, some motif variants had been reported before. Matched synovial fluid from ankylosing spondylitis patients was reported to be enriched for disease-linked clones.

Germline V gene lookup returns CDR1 DFQATT and CDR2 SNEGSKA (reference sequence). The CDR3 is 15 residues long. Trimming took 3 bases from V and 2 from J; bases not matched to a gene: 7. The sequenced sample consisted of blood, either unsorted or a sorted T cell fraction (not recorded which). The receptor was derived from a male donor with ankylosing spondylitis. V and J are TRBV20-1 and TRBJ1-3; TRBD1 matches at 7 bases. The CDR3, as DNA: TGCAGTGCTAGGGAGCAGACAGGGACTGGAAACACCATATATTTT. As protein: CSAREQTGTGNTIYF.